This TCR beta chain was found in a study of cytomegalovirus exposure and HLA in healthy donors. The study, taken as a whole, reports: TRBV6-2, TRBV6-3 and some other V segments were unresolvable in 87-base-pair reads. Some TCR beta chains (164 of them) were listed as cytomegalovirus-associated. TCR beta sequences numbering around 15,000 were associated with HLA alleles at 0.05 false discovery rate in a later analysis.

J was trimmed by 7 bases and V by 5 bases; bases with no gene match: 8. This CDR3 contains 15 residues. CDR1 SGHTA and CDR2 FQGNSA come from the germline V gene. Concerning this clone itself: Its matching antigen is unknown.

PCR used 60 Vbeta primers and 13 Jbeta primers. Produced via immunoSEQ multiplex PCR; TCRdb's table is partial and in-frame only. The data show approximately 130,000 clones, with about four fifths seen just once and about 1.1% held by the top ten. The sample consisted of PBMCs. The clonotype was recovered from a male donor in good health and CMV-seronegative. The rearrangement joins TRBV7-2 to TRBJ1-5, with TRBD1 matching 10 bases. DNA of the CDR3: TGTGCCAGCAGCCGCGCGGGGACAGGGGAACAGCCCCAGCATTTT. Translation: CASSRAGTGEQPQHF.